The 19 T cell receptor beta chains given below trace back to one sample, sequenced in a study of identifying expanded T cells in peripheral blood. Sequencing used immunoSEQ multiplex PCR; TCRdb keeps in-frame clones, though not all of them. The sample lists tens of thousands of clones; 80% to 90% were seen once. Material: blood. The receptors were gathered from a person aged 18 to 69 in good health.

The V and J genes are TRBV11-2 and TRBJ2-5; D is unclear. The CDR3 length is 13 residues. Trimming removed 5 bases at V and 0 bases at J, with 7 bases between. CDR1 and CDR2 (germline): SGHAT, FQNNGV. The CDR3 DNA is TGTGCCAGCAGCCCCAAGTACCAAGAGACCCAGTACTTC. Its protein is CASSPKYQETQYF. Full variable domain (remainder filled in from reference TRBV11-2 and TRBJ2-5): EAGVAQSPRYKIIEKRQSVAFWCNPISGHATLYWYQQILGQGPKLLIQFQNNGVVDDSQLPKDRFSAERLKGVDSTLKIQPAKLEDSAVYLCASSPKYQETQYFGPGTRLLVL.

The chain has TRBV6-4 and TRBJ2-5; no clear D. The CDR3 totals 17 residues. Germline loops: CDR1 MRHNA, CDR2 SNTAGT. With 5 bases removed from V and 1 base from J, the gap between germline ends came to 20 bases. CDR3 sequence (DNA): TGTGCCAGCAGTTACAGTCGTGGGGATCCCCTCCAAGAGACCCAGTACTTC. Amino acid sequence: CASSYSRGDPLQETQYF.

The chain uses TRBV7-9 and TRBJ1-1; TRBD1 aligns across 10 bases. The germline V gene has CDR1 SEHNR and CDR2 FQNEAQ (reference sequence). This CDR3 contains 13 residues. V trimming: 5 bases; J trimming: 4 bases; junction bases outside the gene matches: 1. The CDR3 sequence is CASSRTGGTEAFF. CDR3 sequence (DNA): TGTGCCAGCAGCCGGACAGGGGGCACTGAAGCTTTCTTT.

The chain employs TRBV30 and TRBJ1-4; TRBD1 aligns across 9 bases. CDR1 and CDR2 (germline): GTSNPN, SVGIG (reference sequence). V was clipped by 2 bases and J by 7 bases; unmatched bases: 5. The CDR3 loop spans 14 amino acids. DNA of the CDR3: TGTGCCTGGAGTACCGGGACAGGGTTTGAAAAACTGTTTTTT. Encoded protein: CAWSTGTGFEKLFF. The variable domain in full, with the rest retrieved from reference TRBV30 and TRBJ1-4, is SQTIHQWPATLVQPVGSPLSLECTVEGTSNPNLYWYRQAAGRGLQLLFYSVGIGQISSEVPQNLSASRPQDRQFILSSKKLLLSDSGFYLCAWSTGTGFEKLFFGSGTQLSVL.

J is TRBJ2-3 and V is TRBV5-8; D might be TRBD2 (5 bases). Germline lookup yields CDR1 SGHTS and CDR2 YDEGEE. The CDR3 has 17 amino acids. V lost 0 bases and J lost 2, with 16 bases in between. The CDR3 protein is CASSLGLDSVITDTQYF. The CDR3 region has the DNA TGTGCCAGCAGCTTGGGGCTGGACTCGGTGATCACAGATACGCAGTATTTT.

The rearrangement uses TRBV7-3 and TRBJ1-2; TRBD1 agrees at 7 bases. Germline V CDR1 and CDR2: SGHTA, FQGTGA. Losses at the gene ends were 0 bases for V and 4 bases for J; bases not matched to a gene: 5. This CDR3 comprises 15 residues. CDR3: CASSLTGGLGYGYTF. CDR3 coding DNA: TGTGCCAGCAGCTTAACAGGGGGCTTGGGCTATGGCTACACCTTC.

This chain joins TRBV5-1 and TRBJ1-6; D unclear. V was cut by 4 bases and J by 5 bases, with 10 bases left in between. Germline V gene sequence: CDR1 SGHRS, CDR2 YFSETQ. The CDR3 spans 14 residues. The CDR3 sequence: CASSRRENNSPLHF. CDR3 nucleotide sequence: TGCGCCAGCAGCCGACGGGAGAATAATTCACCCCTCCACTTT.

The V call is TRBV29-1, the J call TRBJ1-5; TRBD1 matches 8 bases. The V gene's germline CDR1 is SQVTM and CDR2 ANQGSEA. The length of the CDR3 is 13 residues. V was pared by 6 bases and J by 2 bases, with 3 bases of the junction left unmatched. CDR3 sequence reads: CSVDRGCNQPQHF. The CDR3 bases are TGCAGCGTAGACAGGGGATGCAATCAGCCCCAGCATTTT.

The gene calls are TRBV5-6 and TRBJ1-2; D may be TRBD1 (5 bases). The CDR3 has 13 amino acids. The V and J ends lost 0 bases and 4 bases respectively, with 7 bases between them. Germline V gives CDR1 SGHDT, CDR2 YYEEEE. This chain's CDR3 is CASSLDRLYGYTF. In nucleotides, the CDR3 is TGTGCCAGCAGCTTGGACAGGCTCTATGGCTACACCTTC.

The J gene is TRBJ2-5, the V gene TRBV30, with TRBD2 identical over 13 bases. The CDR3 totals 19 residues. V shed 0 bases, J shed 3 bases, and the junction held 13 bases outside the gene matches. The germline CDR1 and CDR2 sequences are GTSNPN and SVGIG (reference sequence). In DNA, the CDR3 is TGTGCCTGGAGTGTACAAGGAGGACTAGCGGGGGCAGGGGAAGAGACCCAGTACTTC. Translating gives CAWSVQGGLAGAGEETQYF.

The chain joins TRBV7-2 to TRBJ1-2, with D hard to call. This CDR3 contains 13 residues. V was trimmed by 1 base and J by 8 bases, leaving 11 bases between them. Germline V gives CDR1 SGHTA, CDR2 FQGNSA. CDR3 in DNA: TGTGCCAGCAGCTTAGTTGGCGGCTTAGGCTACACCTTC. Translation gives CASSLVGGLGYTF.

CDR3 sequence (DNA): TGTGCCAGCAGTTACTCACATGAGCAGTTCTTC. It encodes CASSYSHEQFF. The J gene is TRBJ2-1, the V gene TRBV6-5, with D hard to call. The CDR3 has 11 amino acids. The V and J ends lost 0 bases and 8 bases respectively, with 2 bases between them. Germline V gene sequence: CDR1 MNHEY, CDR2 SVGAGI.

This chain joins TRBV5-1 and TRBJ2-1; D possibly corresponds to TRBD2 (6 bases). Looked up from germline, CDR1 is SGHRS and CDR2 is YFSETQ. With 4 bases removed from V and 9 bases from J, the gap between germline ends came to 26 bases. This CDR3 comprises 17 residues. The CDR3 is CASSPTIKRGTYGEQFF. The CDR3 bases are TGCGCCAGCAGCCCTACCATAAAACGGGGGACCTACGGTGAGCAGTTCTTC.

Here the CDR3 reads CASSPQGVSNEQFF. CDR3 sequence (DNA): TGCGCCAGCAGCCCCCAGGGGGTAAGCAATGAGCAGTTCTTC. This chain links TRBV4-3 with TRBJ2-1, with 7 bases aligning to TRBD1. The V gene end was trimmed by 4 bases and the J gene end by 6 bases; junction bases not matched to a gene: 6. This CDR3 has 14 residues. The germline CDR1 and CDR2 sequences are LGHNA and YSLEER.

This clone has at least ten counts. The same CDR3 is also encoded by other DNA sequences in this sample. The V call is TRBV6-1, the J call TRBJ1-2; unclear D gene. The CDR3 runs to 12 residues. CDR1 and CDR2 from the germline V gene are MNHNS and SASEGT. The V and J ends lost 4 bases and 4 bases respectively, with 7 bases between them. CDR3 protein: CASSGSSYGYTF. Written as DNA, the CDR3 is TGTGCCAGCAGTGGGAGCAGCTATGGCTACACCTTC.

V usage is TRBV5-1 and J usage is TRBJ2-3; D tentatively fits TRBD1 or TRBD2 (5 bases each). The germline gives CDR1 SGHRS, CDR2 YFSETQ. The CDR3 extends over 15 amino acids. Trimming removed 4 bases at V and 0 bases at J, with 12 bases between. In nucleotides, the CDR3 is TGCGCCAGCAGCCGCATGGGACCTAGCACAGATACGCAGTATTTT. Translating it yields CASSRMGPSTDTQYF.

The chain employs TRBV5-1 and TRBJ1-1; TRBD1 is a possible D gene (5 bases). In germline, CDR1 is SGHRS, CDR2 YFSETQ. The CDR3 spans 16 residues. The V end lost 0 bases, the J end lost 0 bases, and 12 bases lay between the germline ends. The CDR3 region is CASSLVGAGLNTEAFF. The CDR3 DNA reads as TGCGCCAGCAGCTTGGTAGGTGCGGGGCTGAACACTGAAGCTTTCTTT.

As for this clone: Mismatch with germline at one junction end may stem from a read error. The genes are TRBV7-9 and TRBJ1-2, with D perhaps matching TRBD1 (6 bases). Germline values: CDR1 SEHNR, CDR2 FQNEAQ (reference sequence). This CDR3 has 12 residues. CDR3 in amino acids: CASSLGQVARAF. The CDR3, as DNA: TGTGCCAGCAGCTTAGGACAGGTGGCTAGAGCCTTC.

V gene TRBV18 combines with J gene TRBJ2-1; D tentatively fits TRBD1 or TRBD2 (6 bases each). This CDR3 contains 15 residues. Trimming removed 3 bases at V and 8 bases at J, with 17 bases between. Looked up from germline, CDR1 is KGHSH and CDR2 is LQKENI. The CDR3 DNA is TGTGCCAGCTCACCTAGTACCGGGGGCTGGGATGAGCAGTTCTTC. It specifies CASSPSTGGWDEQFF.